This T cell receptor beta chain appears in the sequencing data of a study of blood T cells in healthy people across ages. Study-level background: Capture via template switching afforded approximately one barcoded beta molecule per two T cells. Whole-study findings and limits: Naive T cell percentage showed a strong correlation with TCR beta diversity.

Total RNA was extracted at no less than 5.5 micrograms per sample. About this clonotype itself: Its antigen is still unknown.

V lost 2 bases, J lost 0 bases, and 17 bases lay in between. The CDR3 runs to 18 residues. A J-beta primer mix and a sample-barcoded 5' primer were used in a second PCR of about 7 to 12 cycles. Via MiXCR, TCRdb re-called the 5' RACE reads, giving one row per CDR3 protein. The sample consists of about a million distinct CDR3 sequences, roughly 51% of them appearing once. The chain couples TRBV12-3 or TRBV12-4 to TRBJ1-5, with no clear D. Sequencing was performed on blood. The TCR sequence derives from a woman in her fifties or sixties in good health. The CDR3 reads CASSLPPKSGYSNQPQHF. The CDR3 nucleotides read TGTGCCAGCAGTTTACCACCCAAATCCGGTTATAGCAATCAGCCCCAGCATTTT.